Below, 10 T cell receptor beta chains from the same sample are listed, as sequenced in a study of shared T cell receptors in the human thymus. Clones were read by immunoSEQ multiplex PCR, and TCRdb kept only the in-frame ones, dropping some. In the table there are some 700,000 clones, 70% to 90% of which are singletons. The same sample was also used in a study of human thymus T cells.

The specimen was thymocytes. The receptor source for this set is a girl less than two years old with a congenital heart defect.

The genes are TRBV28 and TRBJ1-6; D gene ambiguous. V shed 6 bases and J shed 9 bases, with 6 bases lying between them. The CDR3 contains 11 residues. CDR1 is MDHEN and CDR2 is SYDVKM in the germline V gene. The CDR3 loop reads CASRTTSPLHF. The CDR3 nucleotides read TGTGCCAGCAGGACTACTTCACCCCTCCACTTT. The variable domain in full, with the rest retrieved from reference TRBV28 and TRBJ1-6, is DVKVTQSSRYLVKRTGEKVFLECVQDMDHENMFWYRQDPGLGLRLIYFSYDVKMKEKGDIPEGYSVSREKKERFSLILESASTNQTSMYLCASRTTSPLHFGNGTRLTVT.

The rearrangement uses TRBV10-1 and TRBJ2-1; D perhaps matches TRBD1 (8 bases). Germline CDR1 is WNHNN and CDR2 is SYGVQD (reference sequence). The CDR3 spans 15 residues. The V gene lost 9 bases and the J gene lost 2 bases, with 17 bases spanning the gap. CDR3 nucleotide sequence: TGCGCCAGGGGGGGGCAGGGGGCGCCCTACAATGAGCAGTTCTTC. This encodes CARGGQGAPYNEQFF.

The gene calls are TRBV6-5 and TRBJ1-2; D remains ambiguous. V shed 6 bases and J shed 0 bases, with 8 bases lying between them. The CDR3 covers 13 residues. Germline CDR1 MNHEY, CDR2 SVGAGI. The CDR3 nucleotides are TGTGCCAGCAGACCCGACACTAACTATGGCTACACCTTC. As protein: CASRPDTNYGYTF.

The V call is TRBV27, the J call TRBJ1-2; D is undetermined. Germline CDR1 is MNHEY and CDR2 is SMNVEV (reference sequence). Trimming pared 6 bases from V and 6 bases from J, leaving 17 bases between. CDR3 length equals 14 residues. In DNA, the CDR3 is TGTGCCAGCAGACCCCATCCGACATCAGATGGCTACACCTTC. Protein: CASRPHPTSDGYTF.

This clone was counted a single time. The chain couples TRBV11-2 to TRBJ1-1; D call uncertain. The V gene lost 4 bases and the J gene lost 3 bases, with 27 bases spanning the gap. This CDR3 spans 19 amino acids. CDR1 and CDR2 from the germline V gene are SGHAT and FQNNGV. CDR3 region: CASSSYRPGELLSDTEAFF. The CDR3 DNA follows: TGTGCCAGCAGCTCTTATCGACCCGGGGAGTTGCTATCGGACACTGAAGCTTTCTTT. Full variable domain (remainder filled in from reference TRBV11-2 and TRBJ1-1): EAGVAQSPRYKIIEKRQSVAFWCNPISGHATLYWYQQILGQGPKLLIQFQNNGVVDDSQLPKDRFSAERLKGVDSTLKIQPAKLEDSAVYLCASSSYRPGELLSDTEAFFGQGTRLTVV.

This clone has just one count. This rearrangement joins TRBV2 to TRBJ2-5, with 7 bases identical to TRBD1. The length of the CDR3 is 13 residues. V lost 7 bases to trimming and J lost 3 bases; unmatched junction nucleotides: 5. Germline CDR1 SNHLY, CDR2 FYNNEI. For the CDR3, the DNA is TGTGCCAGCAACCGGGACAGCGAAGAGACCCAGTACTTC. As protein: CASNRDSEETQYF.

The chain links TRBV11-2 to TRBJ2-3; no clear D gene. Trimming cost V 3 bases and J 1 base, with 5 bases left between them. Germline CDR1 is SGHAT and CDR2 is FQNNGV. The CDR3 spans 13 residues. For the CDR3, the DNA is TGTGCCAGCAGCTTCCCATGCACAGATACGCAGTATTTT. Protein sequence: CASSFPCTDTQYF.

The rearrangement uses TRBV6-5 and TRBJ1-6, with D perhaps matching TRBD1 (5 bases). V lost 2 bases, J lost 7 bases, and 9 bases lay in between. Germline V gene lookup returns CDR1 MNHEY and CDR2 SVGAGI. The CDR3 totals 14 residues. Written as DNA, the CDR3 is TGTGCCAGCAGTTACCGGGGGGGGAATTCACCCCTCCACTTT. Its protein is CASSYRGGNSPLHF.

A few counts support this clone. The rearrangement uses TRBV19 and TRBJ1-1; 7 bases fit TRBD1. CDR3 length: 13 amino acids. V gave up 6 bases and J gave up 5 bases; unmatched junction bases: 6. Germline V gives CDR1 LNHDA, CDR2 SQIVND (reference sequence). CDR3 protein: CASRRQGATEAFF. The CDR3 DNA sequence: TGTGCCAGTAGACGACAGGGTGCGACTGAAGCTTTCTTT.

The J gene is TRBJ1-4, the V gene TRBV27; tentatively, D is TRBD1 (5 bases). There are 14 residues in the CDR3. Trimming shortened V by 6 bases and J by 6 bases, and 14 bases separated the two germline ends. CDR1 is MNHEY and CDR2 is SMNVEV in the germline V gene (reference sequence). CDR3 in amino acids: CASRKGRGYEKLFF. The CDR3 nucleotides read TGTGCCAGCAGGAAAGGGAGGGGTTATGAAAAACTGTTTTTT.